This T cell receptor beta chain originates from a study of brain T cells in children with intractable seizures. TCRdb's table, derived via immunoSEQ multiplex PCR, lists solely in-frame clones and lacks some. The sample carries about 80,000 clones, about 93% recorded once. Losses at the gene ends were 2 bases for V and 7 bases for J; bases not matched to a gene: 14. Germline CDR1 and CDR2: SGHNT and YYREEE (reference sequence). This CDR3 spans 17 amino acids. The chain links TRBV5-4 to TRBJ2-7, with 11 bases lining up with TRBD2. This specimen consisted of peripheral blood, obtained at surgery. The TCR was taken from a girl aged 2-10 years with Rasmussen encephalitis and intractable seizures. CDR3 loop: CASSFNPRLAGGVEQYF. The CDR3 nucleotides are TGTGCCAGCAGCTTCAACCCTCGGTTAGCGGGGGGGGTTGAGCAGTACTTC.